A selection of T cell receptor beta chains follows, all from one sample in a study of blood T cell repertoires in COVID-19. TCRdb's copy holds only in-frame clones and misses some; the assay was immunoSEQ multiplex PCR. Here the sample spans around 300,000 clones, around four fifths being singletons. Input material: peripheral blood. These receptors all come from a woman aged 45 to 65 with active or convalescent COVID-19. CDR3s include the opening cysteine and the closing phenylalanine or tryptophan. A D gene is named only where the DNA matches it firmly. Size is omitted from some rows. Given values are once, few, many or a class for expanded clones.

V: TRBV11-3; D: TRBD2; size: .; J: TRBJ2-2; DNA: TGTGCCAGCAGTTCCCACGGCGGGAGGGCCGACGGGGAGCTGTTTTTT; CDR3: CASSSHGGRADGELFF
V: TRBV6-5; D: .; size: .; J: TRBJ1-2; DNA: TGTGCATCGTCCTCCCCCTTCTATGGCTACACCTTC; CDR3: CASSSPFYGYTF
V: TRBV5-6; D: TRBD1; size: .; J: TRBJ1-5; DNA: TGTGCCAGCAGCCCGTACCGGGACAGGGGATCGAGTCAGCCCCAGCATTTT; CDR3: CASSPYRDRGSSQPQHF
V: TRBV5-1; D: TRBD1; size: .; J: TRBJ1-2; DNA: TGCGCCAGCAGCTTGGCGACAGGGGGCGCGTCTGGCTACACCTTC; CDR3: CASSLATGGASGYTF
V: TRBV5-1; D: .; size: .; J: TRBJ2-3; DNA: TGCGCCAGCAGCTTGCAGGGCTTATACAGCACAGATACGCAGTATTTT; CDR3: CASSLQGLYSTDTQYF
V: TRBV2; D: .; size: .; J: TRBJ1-5; DNA: TGTGCCAGCAGTGATTCGGCAGGGGCCTATAGCAATCAGCCCCAGCATTTT; CDR3: CASSDSAGAYSNQPQHF
V: TRBV6-5; D: .; size: .; J: TRBJ1-1; DNA: TGTGCCAGCAGTTACGGGCATATGAACACTGAAGCTTTCTTT; CDR3: CASSYGHMNTEAFF
V: TRBV25-1; D: .; size: .; J: TRBJ2-5; DNA: TGTGCCAGCAGTGGTTGGGAACAGACTAGCCAAGAGACCCAGTACTTC; CDR3: CASSGWEQTSQETQYF
V: TRBV2; D: TRBD1; size: .; J: TRBJ2-2; DNA: TGTGCCAGCAGTCCGAGGACAGGGGGCACCGGGGAGCTGTTTTTT; CDR3: CASSPRTGGTGELFF
V: TRBV5-6; D: .; size: .; J: TRBJ1-2; DNA: TGTGCCAGCAGCCTACAGAGGACGGGGTATGGCTACACCTTC; CDR3: CASSLQRTGYGYTF
V: TRBV6-5; D: TRBD1; size: .; J: TRBJ1-2; DNA: TGTGCCAGCAGCTATCAGACAGGGAGCTATGGCTACACCTTC; CDR3: CASSYQTGSYGYTF
V: TRBV11-3; D: .; size: .; J: TRBJ2-2; DNA: TGTGCCAGCAGCTTGGGGAGCCTGGCCGGGGAGCTGTTTTTT; CDR3: CASSLGSLAGELFF
V: TRBV2; D: .; size: .; J: TRBJ1-1; DNA: TGTGCCAGCAGCATCAGGGGTACTGAAGCTTTCTTT; CDR3: CASSIRGTEAFF
V: TRBV24-1; D: .; size: .; J: TRBJ2-7; DNA: TGTGCCACCAAGGCGACTAGCACATTAGGGGGATACGAGCAGTACTTC; CDR3: CATKATSTLGGYEQYF
V: TRBV11-2; D: TRBD1; size: .; J: TRBJ2-1; DNA: TGTGCCAGCAGCCGGGACAGGGGGGCCTACAATGAGCAGTTCTTC; CDR3: CASSRDRGAYNEQFF
V: TRBV29-1; D: TRBD1; size: .; J: TRBJ2-5; DNA: TGCAGCCCAAAATCCGGGACAGGGGGTATTGAGACCCAGTACTTC; CDR3: CSPKSGTGGIETQYF
V: TRBV2; D: .; size: .; J: TRBJ2-1; DNA: TGTGCCAGCAGTGAAAGCCCCACGGGGGACAGCTCCTACAATGAGCAGTTCTTC; CDR3: CASSESPTGDSSYNEQFF
V: TRBV5-6; D: .; size: few; J: TRBJ1-2; DNA: TGTGCCAGCGGTTTTGGGGCCCTACAAGTTGACTATGGCTACACCTTC; CDR3: CASGFGALQVDYGYTF
V: TRBV18; D: .; size: .; J: TRBJ1-6; DNA: TGTGCCAGCTCAGACCTCGGGGGTGATAATTCACCCCTCCACTTT; CDR3: CASSDLGGDNSPLHF
V: TRBV6-5; D: .; size: few; J: TRBJ1-3; DNA: TGTGCCAGCAGTTACCGAAAGCAGGGGACTGGAAACACCATATATTTT; CDR3: CASSYRKQGTGNTIYF
V: TRBV15; D: TRBD2; size: .; J: TRBJ2-7; DNA: TGTGCCACCAGCAGAGACATGGGACTAGACTACGAGCAGTACTTC; CDR3: CATSRDMGLDYEQYF
V: TRBV5-1; D: .; size: .; J: TRBJ2-5; DNA: TGCGCCAGCAGCTTGGCCTCGGGGACCCAGTACTTC; CDR3: CASSLASGTQYF
V: TRBV7-6; D: .; size: .; J: TRBJ2-1; DNA: TGTGCCAGCAGCTTAGGCTTACGGGGTCCCGCCTACAATGAGCAGTTCTTC; CDR3: CASSLGLRGPAYNEQFF
V: TRBV12-3/TRBV12-4; D: TRBD1; size: .; J: TRBJ1-1; DNA: TGTGCCAGCAGCCACAGGGGCCTGCCTGAAGCTTTCTTT; CDR3: CASSHRGLPEAFF
V: TRBV28; D: TRBD1; size: few; J: TRBJ1-1; DNA: TGTGCCAGCAGCATTAACAGGGGAGCTTTCTTT; CDR3: CASSINRGAFF
V: TRBV6-5; D: TRBD2; size: .; J: TRBJ2-5; DNA: TGTGCCAGCAGTCGGGGGGGAGATCGGGAGACCCAGTACTTC; CDR3: CASSRGGDRETQYF
V: TRBV5-6; D: TRBD1; size: .; J: TRBJ1-1; DNA: TGTGCCAGCAGCCGAACTCGACAGGGAGAAGCTTTCTTT; CDR3: CASSRTRQGEAFF
V: TRBV28; D: .; size: .; J: TRBJ1-5; DNA: TGTGCCAGCAGTTTCAGGGGATCTAGCAATCAGCCCCAGCATTTT; CDR3: CASSFRGSSNQPQHF
V: TRBV28; D: TRBD1; size: .; J: TRBJ2-1; DNA: TGTGCCGCCGAGGGACAGGGTGGAAGGGATGAGCAGTTCTTC; CDR3: CAAEGQGGRDEQFF
V: TRBV2; D: TRBD2; size: .; J: TRBJ2-2; DNA: TGTGCCAGCAGAGGACTAGCGGGAGTTTTAACCGGGGAGCTGTTTTTT; CDR3: CASRGLAGVLTGELFF
V: TRBV30; D: TRBD1; size: .; J: TRBJ2-6; DNA: TGTGCCTGGAGTCCGGGACAGGGGCTCCTCACTGGGGCCAACGTCCTGACTTTC; CDR3: CAWSPGQGLLTGANVLTF
V: TRBV3-1/TRBV3-2; D: TRBD2; size: .; J: TRBJ2-1; DNA: TGTGCCAGCAGCCAAGGCCCTAGCGGGAGGGGTTGGGAGCAGTTCTTC; CDR3: CASSQGPSGRGWEQFF
V: TRBV6-5; D: TRBD1; size: .; J: TRBJ2-3; DNA: TGTGCCAGCAGTAGGGACAGGGGGATAGATACGCAGTATTTT; CDR3: CASSRDRGIDTQYF
V: TRBV24-1; D: .; size: .; J: TRBJ1-2; DNA: TGTGCCACCAGTGACCCCCGCGGGACCGGCTATGGCTACACCTTC; CDR3: CATSDPRGTGYGYTF
V: TRBV28; D: .; size: .; J: TRBJ1-1; DNA: TGTGCCAGCAGTGCGTCGGGGAGGTCAACTGAAGCTTTCTTT; CDR3: CASSASGRSTEAFF
V: TRBV5-1; D: .; size: .; J: TRBJ2-2; DNA: TGCGCCAGCAGCTTGGGCCAGGGGGGCACCGGGGAGCTGTTTTTT; CDR3: CASSLGQGGTGELFF